The present entry profiles one TCR beta chain with its context. Trimming took 4 bases from V and 1 from J, leaving 19 bases between them. The CDR3 is 17 residues long. CDR1 is LGHDT, CDR2 YNNKEL, per germline (reference sequence). This sample was taken from a study of T cell responses to AZD1222 COVID-19 vaccine. TCRdb keeps only in-frame clones here, not all; method: immunoSEQ multiplex PCR. The sample contains some 200,000 clones, 90% to 95% of which appear only once. The rearrangement uses TRBV3-1 (or the pseudogene TRBV3-2) and TRBJ1-2; tentatively, D is TRBD1 (5 bases). This TCR derives from an adult who received the AZD1222 COVID-19 vaccine. Material: peripheral blood, obtained 28 days after the second AZD1222 dose. This CDR3 is CASSPMAGRNFNYGYTF. The CDR3 DNA follows: TGTGCCAGCAGCCCCATGGCGGGGCGAAACTTTAACTATGGCTACACCTTC.